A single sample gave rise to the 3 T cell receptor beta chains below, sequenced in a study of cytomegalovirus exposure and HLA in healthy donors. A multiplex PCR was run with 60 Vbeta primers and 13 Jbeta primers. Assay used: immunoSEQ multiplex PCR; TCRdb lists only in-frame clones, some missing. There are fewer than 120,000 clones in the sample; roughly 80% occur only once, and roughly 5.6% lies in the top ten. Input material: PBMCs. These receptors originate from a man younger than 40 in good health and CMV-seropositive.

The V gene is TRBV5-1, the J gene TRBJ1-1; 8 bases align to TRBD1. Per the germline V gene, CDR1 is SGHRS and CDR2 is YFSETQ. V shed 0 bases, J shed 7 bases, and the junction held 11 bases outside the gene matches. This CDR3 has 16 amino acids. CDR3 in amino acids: CASSLVAGDRGNEAFF. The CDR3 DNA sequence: TGCGCCAGCAGCTTGGTCGCGGGAGACAGGGGAAATGAAGCTTTCTTT.

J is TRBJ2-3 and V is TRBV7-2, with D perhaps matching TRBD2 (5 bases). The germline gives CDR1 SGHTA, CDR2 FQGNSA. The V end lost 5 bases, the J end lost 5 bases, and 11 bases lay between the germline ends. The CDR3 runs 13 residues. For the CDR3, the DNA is TGTGCCAGCAGCCGGACTTCGAGAGATACGCAGTATTTT. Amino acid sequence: CASSRTSRDTQYF.

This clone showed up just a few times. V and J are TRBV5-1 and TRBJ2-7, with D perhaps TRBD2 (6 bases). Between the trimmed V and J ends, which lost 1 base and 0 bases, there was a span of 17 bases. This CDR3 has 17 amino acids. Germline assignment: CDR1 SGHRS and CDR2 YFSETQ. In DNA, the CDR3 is TGCGCCAGCAGCTTGTTCTCCATAAGGGGAGGCTCCTACGAGCAGTACTTC. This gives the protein CASSLFSIRGGSYEQYF. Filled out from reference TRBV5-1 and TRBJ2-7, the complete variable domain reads KAGVTQTPRYLIKTRGQQVTLSCSPISGHRSVSWYQQTPGQGLQFLFEYFSETQRNKGNFPGRFSGRQFSNSRSEMNVSTLELGDSALYLCASSLFSIRGGSYEQYFGPGTRLTVT.